A selection of T cell receptor beta chains follows, all from one sample in a study of Graves' ophthalmopathy and Graves' hyperthyroidism. Each CDR3 protein is one row after TCRdb ran MiXCR on the multiplex PCR reads. The profile covers 300,000 or so distinct CDR3 sequences, with roughly 16% appearing a single time and 9% to 15% taken by the ten largest. Sequenced sample: peripheral blood. The receptor source for this set is an adult man with Graves' ophthalmopathy. Both conserved end residues are part of each CDR3. A D gene is named only where the DNA matches it firmly. Only part of the rows carry a size: once, few, many, or a class if the clone is expanded.

many . TRBJ1-2 TRBV10-3 13 TGTGCCATCAGCCCGGGGGAGAACTATGGCTACACCTTC CAISPGENYGYTF
. . TRBJ2-7 TRBV25-1 13 TGTGCCAGCAGTGAATGGGTTTCCTACGAGCAGTACTTC CASSEWVSYEQYF
. . TRBJ1-5 TRBV5-6 15 TGTGCCAGCAGCTTGGTACAAGATAGCAATCAGCCCCAGCATTTT CASSLVQDSNQPQHF
many TRBD1 TRBJ2-4 TRBV7-8 17 TGTGCCAGCAGCCCGAGTGGAATACAGGGGGCCAAAAACATTCAGTACTTC CASSPSGIQGAKNIQYF
many TRBD2 TRBJ2-2 TRBV6-1 17 TGTGCCAGCAGTATGGGCTGGACTAGCGGCAACACCGGGGAGCTGTTTTTT CASSMGWTSGNTGELFF
many TRBD1 TRBJ2-4 TRBV6-2/TRBV6-3 16 TGTGCCAGCAGTAAACCGACAGGGGCCTTTATCTTCATTCAGTACTTC CASSKPTGAFIFIQYF
many TRBD2 TRBJ2-5 TRBV14 19 TGTGCCAGCAGCCAAGATCTTCCTACTAGCGGGGGCCAACAAGAGACCCAGTACTTC CASSQDLPTSGGQQETQYF
few . TRBJ2-7 TRBV4-1 19 TGCGCCAGCAGCCCCCCCCCCATGGAGGAGGGGAGTTTCCAGTACGAGCAGTACTTC CASSPPPMEEGSFQYEQYF
few . TRBJ1-5 TRBV6-1 14 TGTGCCAGCAGTACCATTAGGGTACGACAGCCCCAGCATTTT CASSTIRVRQPQHF
few . TRBJ2-7 TRBV4-1 14 TGCGCCAGCAGCCAAGTAGGGGGGGCGTACGAGCAGTACTTC CASSQVGGAYEQYF